This T cell receptor beta chain is from a study of immune characterization of retroperitoneal liposarcoma. This CDR3 is built from 13 residues. A note on this clonotype: A read error may explain this, as a much larger clone is one base away.

MiXCR was run by TCRdb on the PCR reads, yielding one entry per CDR3 protein. The sample lists approximately 9,500 distinct CDR3 sequences; around 30% were seen once. The V and J genes are TRBV12-3 or TRBV12-4 and TRBJ2-7; tentative D call: TRBD1 (7 bases). The J call may be in error: the DNA end matches TRBJ2-5 better. Material: tumor tissue. The receptor was isolated from a male donor with retroperitoneal liposarcoma. The CDR3 region has the DNA TGTGTCACCCGCCAGGGGGAGGAGGAGACCCAGTACTTC. This translates into CVTRQGEEETQYF.